A single T cell receptor beta chain is shown here with its context. Its antigen is undetermined. The data belong to a study of T cell responses to AZD1222 COVID-19 vaccine. The table came from immunoSEQ multiplex PCR; TCRdb's copy has only in-frame clones and leaves some out. The table shows about 150,000 clones, with around 85% occurring only once. Study findings and constraints: Repertoire sampling was restricted to post-peak T cell response timepoints. Of spike-specific TCRs, nearly half reportedly target regions left unmutated in variants. At baseline, just 6 or 7 AZD1222 recipients tested seropositive.

From germline, CDR1 is LNHDA and CDR2 SQIVND (reference sequence). This CDR3 region has 15 residues. V lost 5 bases and J lost 3, with 17 bases in between. This chain connects TRBV19 to TRBJ2-7, with D perhaps TRBD1 (6 bases). The source of this sequence is an adult who had recovered from COVID-19. The starting material was peripheral blood, obtained after recovery from COVID-19. Here the CDR3 reads CASSPQGKRSYEQYF. CDR3 in DNA: TGTGCCAGTAGTCCACAGGGTAAGCGGAGCTACGAGCAGTACTTC.